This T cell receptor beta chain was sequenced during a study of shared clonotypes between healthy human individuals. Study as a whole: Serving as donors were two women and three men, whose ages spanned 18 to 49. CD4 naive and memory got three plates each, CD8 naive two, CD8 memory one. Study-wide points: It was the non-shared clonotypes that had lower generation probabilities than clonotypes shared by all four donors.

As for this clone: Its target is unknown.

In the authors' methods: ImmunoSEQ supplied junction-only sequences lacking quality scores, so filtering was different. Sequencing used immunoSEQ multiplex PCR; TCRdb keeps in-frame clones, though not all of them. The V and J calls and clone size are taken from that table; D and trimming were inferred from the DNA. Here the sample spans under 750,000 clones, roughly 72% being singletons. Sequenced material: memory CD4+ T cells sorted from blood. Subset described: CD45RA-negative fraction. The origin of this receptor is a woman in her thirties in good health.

The CDR3 nucleotides read TGTGCCAGCAGCCCCGGGACTGATAATCAGCCCCAGCATTTT. Its translation: CASSPGTDNQPQHF. The gene calls are TRBV7-9 and TRBJ1-5; the D gene is possibly TRBD1 (5 bases). Trimming pared 5 bases from V and 4 bases from J, leaving 12 bases between. Germline CDR1 reads SEHNR; CDR2 reads FQNEAQ (reference sequence). This CDR3 has 14 residues.